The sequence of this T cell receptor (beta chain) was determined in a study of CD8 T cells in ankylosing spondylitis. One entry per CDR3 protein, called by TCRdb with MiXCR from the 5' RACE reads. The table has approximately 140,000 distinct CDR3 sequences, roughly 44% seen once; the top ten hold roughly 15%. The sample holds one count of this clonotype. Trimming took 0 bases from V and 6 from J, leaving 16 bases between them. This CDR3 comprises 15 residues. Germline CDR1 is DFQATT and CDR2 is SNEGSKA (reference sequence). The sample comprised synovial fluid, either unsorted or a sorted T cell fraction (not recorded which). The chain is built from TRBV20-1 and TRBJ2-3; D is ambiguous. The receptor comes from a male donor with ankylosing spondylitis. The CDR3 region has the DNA TGCAGTGCTAGAGATAGTTGGCTCCTTTGGGATACGCAGTATTTT. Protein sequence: CSARDSWLLWDTQYF.